The 15 T cell receptor beta chains given below trace back to one sample, sequenced in a study of T cell responses to AZD1222 COVID-19 vaccine. The method was immunoSEQ multiplex PCR; TCRdb's version includes in-frame clones alone and lacks a portion of them. The sample holds about 86,000 clones, over 85% seen once. The sequencing used peripheral blood, collected on day 0 of AZD1222 vaccination. The receptors were sampled from an adult in good health.

The chain joins TRBV7-7 to TRBJ2-2, with D uncertain. The CDR3 contains 13 residues. Germline V gene lookup returns CDR1 SSHAT and CDR2 FNYEAQ (reference sequence). V was shortened by 4 bases and J by 7 bases, with 10 bases between the two germline ends. The CDR3: CASSSRLGGELFF. CDR3 coding DNA: TGTGCCAGCAGCTCCCGGCTAGGCGGGGAGCTGTTTTTT.

This rearrangement joins TRBV2 to TRBJ2-2; perhaps TRBD1 as D (5 bases). Between the trimmed V and J ends, which lost 1 base and 0 bases, there was a span of 9 bases. The CDR3 runs to 16 residues. Looked up from germline, CDR1 is SNHLY and CDR2 is FYNNEI. CDR3 sequence: CASSEVQATNTGELFF. The CDR3 DNA follows: TGTGCCAGCAGTGAAGTACAGGCGACGAACACCGGGGAGCTGTTTTTT. The full variable domain, its missing parts supplied by reference TRBV2 and TRBJ2-2, is EPEVTQTPSHQVTQMGQEVILRCVPISNHLYFYWYRQILGQKVEFLVSFYNNEISEKSEIFDDQFSVERPDGSNFTLKIRSTKLEDSAMYFCASSEVQATNTGELFFGEGSRLTVL.

V is TRBV12-5 and J is TRBJ2-7, with D hard to call. Germline assignment: CDR1 LGHNT and CDR2 FRNRAP. This CDR3 contains 13 residues. V lost 5 bases to trimming and J lost 4 bases, with 12 bases between them. The CDR3 nucleotides read TGTGCTAGTGGTCAGAGCTCGGATTACGAGCAGTACTTC. This translates into CASGQSSDYEQYF.

The chain recombines TRBV11-2 with TRBJ1-2; D ambiguous. The CDR3 extends over 15 amino acids. Looked up from germline, CDR1 is SGHAT and CDR2 is FQNNGV. Trimming took 2 bases from V and 2 from J, leaving 12 bases between them. CDR3 bases: TGTGCCAGCAGCTTAACGGGAACGGGGAACTATGGCTACACCTTC. Its protein is CASSLTGTGNYGYTF.

The V call is TRBV19, the J call TRBJ1-3; unclear D gene. V lost 5 bases and J 2 bases, leaving 10 bases between the germline ends. The CDR3 runs to 14 residues. Germline CDR1 and CDR2: LNHDA and SQIVND (reference sequence). The CDR3 DNA reads TGTGCCAGTAGTCAACGGGTCGCTGGAAACACCATATATTTT. Amino acids: CASSQRVAGNTIYF. The full variable domain, in which reference TRBV19 and TRBJ1-3 provide the parts outside the CDR3, is DGGITQSPKYLFRKEGQNVTLSCEQNLNHDAMYWYRQDPGQGLRLIYYSQIVNDFQKGDIAEGYSVSREKKESFPLTVTSAQKNPTAFYLCASSQRVAGNTIYFGEGSWLTVV.

The J gene is TRBJ1-5, the V gene TRBV4-1; no reliable D call. V was clipped by 4 bases and J by 1 base, with 14 bases between them. The CDR3 loop spans 16 amino acids. Per the germline V gene, CDR1 is MGHRA and CDR2 is YSYEKL. CDR3 residues: CASSLRSLGSNQPQHF. For the CDR3, the DNA is TGCGCCAGCAGCCTTAGGAGCCTTGGGAGCAATCAGCCCCAGCATTTT.

The rearrangement joins TRBV14 to TRBJ1-1, with D tentatively TRBD1 (5 bases). Trimming shortened V by 2 bases and J by 5 bases, and 18 bases separated the two germline ends. Germline V CDR1 and CDR2: SGHDN, FVKESK. CDR3 length: 16 residues. The CDR3 DNA reads as TGTGCCAGCAGCCAAAGGACAATAGGTTCGCGGACTGAAGCTTTCTTT. This gives the protein CASSQRTIGSRTEAFF.

The rearrangement joins TRBV10-3 to TRBJ2-5; D is tentatively TRBD1 or TRBD2 (5 bases each). With 8 bases removed from V and 4 bases from J, the gap between germline ends came to 17 bases. Germline V CDR1 and CDR2: ENHRY, SYGVKD. CDR3 length: 14 residues. DNA for the CDR3: TGTGCCATCGGCCGGGACCTAAATAGAGAGACCCAGTACTTC. Amino acid sequence: CAIGRDLNRETQYF.

The rearrangement links TRBV3-1 (or the pseudogene TRBV3-2) to TRBJ2-2; D is undetermined. The CDR3 length is 17 residues. Germline V gene data show CDR1 as LGHDT and CDR2 as YNNKEL (reference sequence). The V and J ends lost 0 bases and 4 bases respectively, with 15 bases between them. The CDR3 nucleotides are TGTGCCAGCAGCCAAGATTTAGGCACGGTCCCCACCGGGGAGCTGTTTTTT. It is translated as CASSQDLGTVPTGELFF.

The chain joins TRBV6-5 to TRBJ2-3; D possibly corresponds to TRBD2 (5 bases). The V and J ends lost 5 bases and 0 bases respectively, with 12 bases between them. Germline V gene lookup returns CDR1 MNHEY and CDR2 SVGAGI. The CDR3 is 15 amino acids. CDR3 residues: CASSTTTSSTDTQYF. CDR3 coding DNA: TGTGCCAGCAGTACGACTACCTCAAGCACAGATACGCAGTATTTT.

The chain recombines TRBV24-1 with TRBJ2-1; TRBD1 matches at 7 bases. V trimming: 4 bases; J trimming: 6 bases; junction bases outside the gene matches: 5. Germline loops: CDR1 KGHDR, CDR2 SFDVKD. This CDR3 has 14 residues. The CDR3 spells CATSEGPGGNEQFF. CDR3 nucleotide sequence: TGTGCCACCAGTGAGGGCCCAGGGGGCAATGAGCAGTTCTTC.

The chain couples TRBV3-1 (or the pseudogene TRBV3-2) to TRBJ2-1; TRBD2 is a possible D gene (5 bases). Trimming stripped 2 bases from V and 1 base from J, with 9 bases between. CDR3 length equals 15 residues. Germline V gene data show CDR1 as LGHDT and CDR2 as YNNKEL (reference sequence). The CDR3 loop reads CASSQMRASYNEQFF. In DNA, the CDR3 is TGTGCCAGCAGCCAAATGAGGGCATCCTACAATGAGCAGTTCTTC.

This chain links TRBV7-9 with TRBJ2-3; D call uncertain. CDR3 length: 13 residues. Germline lookup yields CDR1 SEHNR and CDR2 FQNEAQ (reference sequence). The germline V and J ends were trimmed by 3 bases and 3 bases, with 7 bases remaining between them. The CDR3 DNA reads as TGTGCCAGCAGCTTGTCCGGAACAGATACGCAGTATTTT. Translated: CASSLSGTDTQYF.

V and J are TRBV19 and TRBJ1-6; D remains ambiguous. The CDR3 runs 15 residues. Germline V CDR1 and CDR2: LNHDA, SQIVND (reference sequence). Trimming left V 5 bases short and J 5 bases short, with 13 bases between. The CDR3: CASSPGGSHNSPLHF. The CDR3 nucleotides are TGTGCCAGTAGTCCCGGAGGCAGCCATAATTCACCCCTCCACTTT.

The chain recombines TRBV20-1 with TRBJ1-2, with TRBD1 as a possible D gene (5 bases). The germline V gene encodes CDR1 DFQATT and CDR2 SNEGSKA (reference sequence). Between the trimmed V and J ends, which lost 7 bases and 4 bases, there was a span of 10 bases. The CDR3 runs to 11 residues. CDR3 coding DNA: TGCAGTGTCGGGGCCGGCTATGGCTACACCTTC. Its translation is CSVGAGYGYTF.